The 2 T cell receptor beta chains given below trace back to one sample, sequenced in a study of CD8 T cells in ankylosing spondylitis. TCRdb independently ran MiXCR on the 5' RACE reads; one entry per CDR3 protein. The sample has 300,000 to 400,000 distinct CDR3 sequences; 20% to 25% are singletons. Specimen: blood, either unsorted or a sorted T cell fraction (not recorded which). Receptors originate from a male donor with ankylosing spondylitis or in good health (not recorded which).

The chain is built from TRBV6-5 and TRBJ2-1; D ambiguous. CDR1 and CDR2 (germline): MNHEY, SVGAGI. The CDR3 length is 14 residues. V gave up 0 bases and J gave up 3 bases, with 6 bases separating them. CDR3 sequence reads: CASSYSTLYNEQFF. The CDR3 region has the DNA TGTGCCAGCAGTTACTCCACACTCTACAATGAGCAGTTCTTC.

In its sample, this clonotype was seen a few times. The chain combines TRBV4-2 with TRBJ2-3; tentative D call: TRBD2 (6 bases). This CDR3 has 14 residues. Germline V gene lookup returns CDR1 LGHNA and CDR2 YNFKEQ. Trimming pared 8 bases from V and 10 bases from J, leaving 22 bases between. The CDR3 spells CASGGDSSVPPQYF. Written as DNA, the CDR3 is TGTGCCAGCGGAGGGGACTCCTCTGTACCCCCGCAGTATTTT.